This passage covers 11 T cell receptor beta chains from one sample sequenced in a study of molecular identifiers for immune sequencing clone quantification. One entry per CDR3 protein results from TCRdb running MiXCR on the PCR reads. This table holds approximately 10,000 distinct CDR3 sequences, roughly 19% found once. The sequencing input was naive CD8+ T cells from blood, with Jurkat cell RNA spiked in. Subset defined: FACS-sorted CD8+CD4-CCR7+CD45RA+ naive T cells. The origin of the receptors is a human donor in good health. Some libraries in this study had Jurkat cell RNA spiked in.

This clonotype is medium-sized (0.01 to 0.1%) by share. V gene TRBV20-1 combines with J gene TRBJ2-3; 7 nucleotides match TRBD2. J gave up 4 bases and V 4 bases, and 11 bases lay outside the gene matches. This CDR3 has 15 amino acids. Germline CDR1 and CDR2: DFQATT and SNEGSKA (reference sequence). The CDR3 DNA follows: TGCAGTGCTATGTATGTGGAGCGGGATTCAGATACGCAGTATTTT. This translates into CSAMYVERDSDTQYF.

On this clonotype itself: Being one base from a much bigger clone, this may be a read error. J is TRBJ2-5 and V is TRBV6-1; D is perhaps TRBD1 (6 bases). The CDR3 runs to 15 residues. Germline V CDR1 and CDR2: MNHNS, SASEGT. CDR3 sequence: CVSSNYETGQETQYF. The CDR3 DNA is TGTGTCAGCAGCAACTACGAGACAGGTCAAGAGACCCAGTACTTC.

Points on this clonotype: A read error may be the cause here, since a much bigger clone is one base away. This chain's CDR3 is CSARDRREALWYERYF. CDR3 sequence (DNA): TGCAGTGCTAGAGATCGGCGGGAGGCCCTTTGGTACGAGCGGTACTTC. The V and J genes are TRBV20-1 and TRBJ2-7; 8 bases line up with TRBD2. In germline, CDR1 is DFQATT, CDR2 SNEGSKA (reference sequence). This CDR3 is 16 amino acids long.

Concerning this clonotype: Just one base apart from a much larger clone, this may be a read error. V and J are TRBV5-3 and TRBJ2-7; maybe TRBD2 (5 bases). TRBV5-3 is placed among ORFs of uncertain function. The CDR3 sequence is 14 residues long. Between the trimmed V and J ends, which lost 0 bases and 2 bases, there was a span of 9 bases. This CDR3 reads CARSLGGSAYEQYF. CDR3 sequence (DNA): TGTGCCAGAAGCTTGGGAGGGTCGGCCTACGAGCAGTACTTC.

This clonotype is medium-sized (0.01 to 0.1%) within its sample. Here the CDR3 DNA reads TGTGCCAGCAGTGATGTGGCGTTCTATGGCTACACCTTC. Translating it yields CASSDVAFYGYTF. V and J are TRBV2 and TRBJ1-2; D not certain. CDR3 length: 13 residues. The V end was cut by 3 bases, the J end by 4 bases, with 9 bases between. Germline CDR1 reads SNHLY; CDR2 reads FYNNEI.

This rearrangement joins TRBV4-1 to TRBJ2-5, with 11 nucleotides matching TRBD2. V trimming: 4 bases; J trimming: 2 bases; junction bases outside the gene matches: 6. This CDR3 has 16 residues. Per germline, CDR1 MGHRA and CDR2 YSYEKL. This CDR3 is CASSPGRTSGQETQYF. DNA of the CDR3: TGCGCCAGCAGCCCCGGACGGACTAGCGGGCAAGAGACCCAGTACTTC.

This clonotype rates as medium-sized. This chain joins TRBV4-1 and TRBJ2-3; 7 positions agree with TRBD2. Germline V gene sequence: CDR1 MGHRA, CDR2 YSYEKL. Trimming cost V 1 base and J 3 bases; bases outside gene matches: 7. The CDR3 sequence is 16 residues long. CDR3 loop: CASSQVWAGETDTQYF. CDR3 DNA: TGCGCCAGCAGCCAAGTTTGGGCGGGAGAAACAGATACGCAGTATTTT.

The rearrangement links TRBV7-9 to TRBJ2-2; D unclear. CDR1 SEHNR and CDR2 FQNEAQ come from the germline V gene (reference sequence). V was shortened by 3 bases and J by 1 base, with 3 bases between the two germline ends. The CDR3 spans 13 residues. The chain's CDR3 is CASSFMNTGELFF. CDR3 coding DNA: TGTGCCAGCAGCTTCATGAACACCGGGGAGCTGTTTTTT. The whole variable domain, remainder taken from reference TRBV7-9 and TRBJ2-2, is DTGVSQNPRHKITKRGQNVTFRCDPISEHNRLYWYRQTLGQGPEFLTYFQNEAQLEKSRLLSDRFSAERPKGSFSTLEIQRTEQGDSAMYLCASSFMNTGELFFGEGSRLTVL.

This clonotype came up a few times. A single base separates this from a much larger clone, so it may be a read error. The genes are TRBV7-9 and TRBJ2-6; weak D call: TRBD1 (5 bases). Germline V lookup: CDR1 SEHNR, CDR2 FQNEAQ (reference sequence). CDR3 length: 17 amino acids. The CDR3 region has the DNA TGTGCCAGCAGCCCCGTACAACTCACCTCTGGGGCCAACGCCCTGACTTTC. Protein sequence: CASSPVQLTSGANALTF. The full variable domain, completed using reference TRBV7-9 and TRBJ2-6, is DTGVSQNPRHKITKRGQNVTFRCDPISEHNRLYWYRQTLGQGPEFLTYFQNEAQLEKSRLLSDRFSAERPKGSFSTLEIQRTEQGDSAMYLCASSPVQLTSGANALTFGAGSRLTVL.

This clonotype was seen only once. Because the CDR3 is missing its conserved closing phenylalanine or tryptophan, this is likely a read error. This CDR3 reads CASSFSIAAGGCEQYS. In DNA, the CDR3 is TGTGCCAGCAGCTTTAGTATCGCAGCGGGAGGGTGCGAGCAGTACTCC. This rearrangement joins TRBV11-2 to TRBJ2-7; 10 nucleotides align to TRBD2. The CDR3 is made up of 16 amino acids. CDR1 and CDR2 (germline): SGHAT, FQNNGV. V was pared by 3 bases and J by 6 bases, with 11 bases of the junction left unmatched.

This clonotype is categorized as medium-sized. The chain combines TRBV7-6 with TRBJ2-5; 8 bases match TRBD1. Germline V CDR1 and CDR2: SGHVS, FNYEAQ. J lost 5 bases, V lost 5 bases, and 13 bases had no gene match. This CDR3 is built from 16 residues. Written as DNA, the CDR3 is TGTGCCAGCAGCCCACCTGGACAGGGCACAGCGGAGACCCAGTACTTC. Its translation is CASSPPGQGTAETQYF.